This entry lists 4 T cell receptor beta chains sequenced from one sample in a study of regulatory T cells in long-lasting Graves disease. Building the TCR beta libraries relied on iRepertoire HTBI primers, and CDR3 regions underwent Arm-PCR. TCRdb reprocessed the multiplex PCR reads with MiXCR, giving one entry per CDR3 protein. Among about 350,000 distinct CDR3 sequences listed, roughly a sixth were seen once. Noted time point: newly diagnosed GD, antithyroid drugs for less than 3 months. PBMCs were the source of the RNA used for TCR sequencing. The sample was also reused in another study, on T cells in Graves' hyperthyroidism and ophthalmopathy.

Sequencing used peripheral blood mononuclear cells (PBMCs), obtained at new diagnosis, from a patient treated with antithyroid drugs. Every receptor here comes from a man between 40 and 49 years old with Graves disease.

This clonotype was observed a few times. The chain is built from TRBV28 and TRBJ2-1; D uncertain. The CDR3 sequence is 15 residues long. V dropped 5 bases and J dropped 2 bases, with 13 bases sitting between them. Looked up from germline, CDR1 is MDHEN and CDR2 is SYDVKM. CDR3 DNA: TGTGCCAGCAGTCCAATTTTTCTCCCCTACAATGAGCAGTTCTTC. It yields the protein CASSPIFLPYNEQFF.

The table lists this clonotype with a few counts. With a far larger clone one base away, a read error is the likely cause. This chain uses TRBV11-2 with TRBJ1-1; D is unclear. This CDR3 comprises 11 residues. Germline V gives CDR1 SGHAT, CDR2 FQNNGV. CDR3 sequence: CASSLSTGAFF. In nucleotides, the CDR3 is TGTGCCAGCAGCTTGTCCACTGGAGCTTTCTTT.

In this sample, this clonotype turned up a few times. The chain has TRBV28 and TRBJ2-2, with 7 bases matching TRBD1. Germline CDR1 and CDR2: MDHEN and SYDVKM. The CDR3 is 13 amino acids. The V segment lost 11 bases and the J segment 2 bases; nucleotides outside the gene matches: 5. In DNA form, the CDR3 reads TGTGCCGCTACAGGGGTTAACACCGGGGAGCTGTTTTTT. Amino acids: CAATGVNTGELFF.

Turning to this clonotype: A much larger clone differs from this one at a single base, so this may be a read error. This chain links TRBV7-2 with TRBJ1-2, with 7 positions matching TRBD1. This CDR3 region has 13 residues. Trimming cost V 5 bases and J 4 bases; bases outside gene matches: 4. From germline, CDR1 is SGHTA and CDR2 FQGNSA. In DNA, the CDR3 is TGTGCCAGCAGCCCCCGGGACAGCTATGGCTACACCTTC. This encodes CASSPRDSYGYTF. The full variable domain, its missing parts supplied by reference TRBV7-2 and TRBJ1-2, is GAGVSQSPSNKVTEKGKDVELRCDPISGHTALYWYRQSLGQGLEFLIYFQGNSAPDKSGLPSDRFSAERTGGSVSTLTIQRTQQEDSAVYLCASSPRDSYGYTFGSGTRLTVV.